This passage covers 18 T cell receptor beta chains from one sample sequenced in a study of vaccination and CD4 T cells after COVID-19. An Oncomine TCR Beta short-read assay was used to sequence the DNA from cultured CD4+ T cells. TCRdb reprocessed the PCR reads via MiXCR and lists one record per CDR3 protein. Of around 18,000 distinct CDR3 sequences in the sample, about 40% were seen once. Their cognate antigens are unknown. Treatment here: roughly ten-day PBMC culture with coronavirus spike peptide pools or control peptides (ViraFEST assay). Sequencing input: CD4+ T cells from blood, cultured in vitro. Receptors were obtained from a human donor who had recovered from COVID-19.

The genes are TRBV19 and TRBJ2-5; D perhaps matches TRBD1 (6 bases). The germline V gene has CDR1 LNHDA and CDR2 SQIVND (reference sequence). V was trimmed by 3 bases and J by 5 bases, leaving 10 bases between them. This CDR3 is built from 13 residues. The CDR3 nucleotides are TGTGCCAGTAGTATGGACGGACAGGAGACCCAGTACTTC. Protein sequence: CASSMDGQETQYF.

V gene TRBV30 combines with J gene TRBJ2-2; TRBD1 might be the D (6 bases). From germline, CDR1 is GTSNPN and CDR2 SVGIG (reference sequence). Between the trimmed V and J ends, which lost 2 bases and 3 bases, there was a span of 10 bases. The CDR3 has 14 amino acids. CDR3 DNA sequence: TGTGCCTGGAGTCTCCGGACAGACACCGGGGAGCTGTTTTTT. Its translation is CAWSLRTDTGELFF.

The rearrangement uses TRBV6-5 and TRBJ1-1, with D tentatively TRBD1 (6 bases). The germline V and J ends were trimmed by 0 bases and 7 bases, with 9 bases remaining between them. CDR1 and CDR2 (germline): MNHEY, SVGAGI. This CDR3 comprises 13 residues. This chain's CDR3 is CASSYSGTIEAFF. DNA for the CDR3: TGTGCCAGCAGTTACTCTGGGACAATTGAAGCTTTCTTT.

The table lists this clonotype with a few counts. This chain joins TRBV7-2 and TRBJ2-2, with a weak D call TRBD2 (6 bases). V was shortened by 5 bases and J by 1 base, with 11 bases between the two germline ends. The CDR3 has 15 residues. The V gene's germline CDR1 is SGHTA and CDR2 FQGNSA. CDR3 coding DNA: TGTGCCAGCAGCCACGGGCGGGGGAACACCGGGGAGCTGTTTTTT. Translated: CASSHGRGNTGELFF. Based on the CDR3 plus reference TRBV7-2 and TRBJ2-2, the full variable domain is GAGVSQSPSNKVTEKGKDVELRCDPISGHTALYWYRQSLGQGLEFLIYFQGNSAPDKSGLPSDRFSAERTGGSVSTLTIQRTQQEDSAVYLCASSHGRGNTGELFFGEGSRLTVL.

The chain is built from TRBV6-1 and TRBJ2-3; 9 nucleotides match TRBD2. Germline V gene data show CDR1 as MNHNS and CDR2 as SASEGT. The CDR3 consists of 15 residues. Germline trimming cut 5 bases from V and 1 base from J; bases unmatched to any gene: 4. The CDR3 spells CASSRWTSGTDTQYF. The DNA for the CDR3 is TGTGCCAGCAGTCGATGGACTAGCGGCACAGATACGCAGTATTTT.

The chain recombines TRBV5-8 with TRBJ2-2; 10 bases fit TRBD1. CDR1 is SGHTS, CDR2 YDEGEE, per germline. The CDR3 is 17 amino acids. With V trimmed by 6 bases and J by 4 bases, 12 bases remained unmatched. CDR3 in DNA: TGTGCCAGCAACGACCGGGACAGGGGCCAGGTCACCGGGGAGCTGTTTTTT. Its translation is CASNDRDRGQVTGELFF.

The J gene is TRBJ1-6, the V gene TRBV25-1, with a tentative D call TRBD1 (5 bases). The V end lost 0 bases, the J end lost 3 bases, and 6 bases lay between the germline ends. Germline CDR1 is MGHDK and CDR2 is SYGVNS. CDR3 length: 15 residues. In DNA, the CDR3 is TGTGCCAGCAGTGAATATGACAGCTATAATTCACCCCTCCACTTT. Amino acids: CASSEYDSYNSPLHF. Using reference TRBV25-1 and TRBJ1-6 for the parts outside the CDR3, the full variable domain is EADIYQTPRYLVIGTGKKITLECSQTMGHDKMYWYQQDPGMELHLIHYSYGVNSTEKGDLSSESTVSRIRTEHFPLTLESARPSHTSQYLCASSEYDSYNSPLHFGNGTRLTVT.

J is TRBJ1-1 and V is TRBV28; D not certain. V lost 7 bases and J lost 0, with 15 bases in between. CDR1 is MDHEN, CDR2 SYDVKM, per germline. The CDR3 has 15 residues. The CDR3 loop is CASTSGGSMNTEAFF. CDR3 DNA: TGTGCCAGCACCTCGGGCGGCAGCATGAACACTGAAGCTTTCTTT.

The CDR3, as DNA: TGTGCCAGCCAGTCTTTGCGGAGATACGAGCAGTACTTC. Its protein is CASQSLRRYEQYF. The chain carries TRBV28 and TRBJ2-7; D call uncertain. The CDR3 extends over 13 amino acids. Germline lookup yields CDR1 MDHEN and CDR2 SYDVKM. Trimming took 8 bases from V and 4 from J, leaving 15 bases between them.

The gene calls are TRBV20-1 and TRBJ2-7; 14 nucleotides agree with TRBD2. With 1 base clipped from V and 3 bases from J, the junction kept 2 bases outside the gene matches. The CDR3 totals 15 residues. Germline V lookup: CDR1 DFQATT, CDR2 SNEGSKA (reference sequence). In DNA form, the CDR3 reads TGCAGTGCTAGAGTGGGACTAGCGGGAGACTACGAGCAGTACTTC. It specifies CSARVGLAGDYEQYF.

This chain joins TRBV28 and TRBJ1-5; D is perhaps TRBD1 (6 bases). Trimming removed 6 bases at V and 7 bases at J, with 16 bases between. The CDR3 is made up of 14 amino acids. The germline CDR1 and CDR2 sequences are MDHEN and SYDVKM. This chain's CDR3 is CASSEGGSGQPQHF. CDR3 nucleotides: TGTGCCAGCAGCGAGGGGGGATCCGGCCAGCCCCAGCATTTT.

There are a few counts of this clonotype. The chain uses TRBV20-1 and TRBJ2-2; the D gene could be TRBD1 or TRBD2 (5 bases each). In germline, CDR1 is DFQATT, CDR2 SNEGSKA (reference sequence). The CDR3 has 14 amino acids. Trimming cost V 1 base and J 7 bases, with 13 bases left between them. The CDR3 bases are TGCAGTGCTAGAGGGGGGAACACGGACGGGGAGCTGTTTTTT. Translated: CSARGGNTDGELFF.

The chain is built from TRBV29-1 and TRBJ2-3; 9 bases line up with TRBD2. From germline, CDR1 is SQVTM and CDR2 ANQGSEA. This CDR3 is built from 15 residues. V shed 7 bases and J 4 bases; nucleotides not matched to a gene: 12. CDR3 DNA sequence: TGCAGCGGAGGGGCCTTAGCGGGAGCGGCAGATACGCAGTATTTT. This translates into CSGGALAGAADTQYF.

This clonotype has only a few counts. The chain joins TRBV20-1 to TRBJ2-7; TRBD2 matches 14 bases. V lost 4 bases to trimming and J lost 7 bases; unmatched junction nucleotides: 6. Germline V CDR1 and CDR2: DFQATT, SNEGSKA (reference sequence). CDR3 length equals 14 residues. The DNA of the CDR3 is TGCAGTGCTACGGGACTAGCGGGAGTGAGGGAGCAGTACTTC. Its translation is CSATGLAGVREQYF.

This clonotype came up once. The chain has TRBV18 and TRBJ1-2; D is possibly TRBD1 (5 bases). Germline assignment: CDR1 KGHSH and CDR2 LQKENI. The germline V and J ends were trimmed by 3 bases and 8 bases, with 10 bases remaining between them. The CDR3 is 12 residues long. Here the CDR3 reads CASSPRELGYTF. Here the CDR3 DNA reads TGTGCCAGCTCACCCAGGGAGCTGGGCTACACCTTC.

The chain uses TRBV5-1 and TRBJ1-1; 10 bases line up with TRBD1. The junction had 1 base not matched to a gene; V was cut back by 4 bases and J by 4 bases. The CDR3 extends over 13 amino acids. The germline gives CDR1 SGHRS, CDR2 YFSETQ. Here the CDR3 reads CASSRTGGTEAFF. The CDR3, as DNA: TGCGCCAGCAGCCGGACAGGGGGCACTGAAGCTTTCTTT. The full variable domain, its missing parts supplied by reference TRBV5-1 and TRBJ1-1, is KAGVTQTPRYLIKTRGQQVTLSCSPISGHRSVSWYQQTPGQGLQFLFEYFSETQRNKGNFPGRFSGRQFSNSRSEMNVSTLELGDSALYLCASSRTGGTEAFFGQGTRLTVV.

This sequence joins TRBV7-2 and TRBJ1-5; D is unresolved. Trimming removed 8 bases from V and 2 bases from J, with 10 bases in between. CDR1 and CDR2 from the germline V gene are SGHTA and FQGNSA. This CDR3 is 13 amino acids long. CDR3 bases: TGTGCCAGCGCCATGAGTGGCAATCAGCCCCAGCATTTT. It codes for CASAMSGNQPQHF.

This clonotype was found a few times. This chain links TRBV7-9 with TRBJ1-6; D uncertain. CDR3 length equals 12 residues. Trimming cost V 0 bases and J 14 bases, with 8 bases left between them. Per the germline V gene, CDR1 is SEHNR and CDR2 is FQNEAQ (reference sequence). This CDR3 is CASSLAVGALHF. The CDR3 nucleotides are TGTGCCAGCAGCTTAGCGGTGGGAGCCCTCCACTTT.